Listed below are T cell receptor beta chains from one sample, sequenced in a study of beta chain features in type 1 diabetes. Clones were read by immunoSEQ multiplex PCR, and TCRdb kept only the in-frame ones, dropping some. The sample lists 450,000 or so clones; about an eighth were seen once. What was sequenced was naive CD4+ T cells from blood. The receptor set was obtained from a young woman in good health. Both conserved end residues are part of each CDR3. D genes are given only for firm matches. Expanded clones are given a class, and other clones once, few, many or no size at all.

V: TRBV7-2; size: few; J: TRBJ2-7; D: TRBD1; length: 14; CDR3: CASSIRDRGYEQYF; DNA: TGTGCCAGCAGTATCCGGGACAGGGGCTACGAGCAGTACTTC
V: TRBV4-3; size: NA; J: TRBJ2-1; D: NA; length: 14; CDR3: CASSHRTGDNEQFF; DNA: TGCGCCAGCAGCCACCGGACTGGAGACAATGAGCAGTTCTTC
V: TRBV15; size: NA; J: TRBJ1-5; D: NA; length: 14; CDR3: CATSRDLGNQPQHF; DNA: TGTGCCACCAGCAGAGATTTAGGCAATCAGCCCCAGCATTTT
V: TRBV9; size: NA; J: TRBJ2-7; D: NA; length: 16; CDR3: CASGPGLRQGAYEQYF; DNA: TGTGCCAGCGGACCGGGACTTCGGCAGGGGGCCTACGAGCAGTACTTC
V: TRBV5-1; size: NA; J: TRBJ2-2; D: NA; length: 13; CDR3: CASSTQSSGELFF; DNA: TGCGCCAGCAGCACCCAGTCGTCGGGGGAGCTGTTTTTT
V: TRBV7-9; size: few; J: TRBJ2-3; D: TRBD1; length: 15; CDR3: CASIQWDRGVDTQYF; DNA: TGTGCCAGCATCCAATGGGACAGGGGGGTCGATACGCAGTATTTT
V: TRBV7-3; size: few; J: TRBJ2-1; D: NA; length: 14; CDR3: CASSPDWPRDEQFF; DNA: TGTGCCAGCAGCCCCGACTGGCCTCGGGATGAGCAGTTCTTC
V: TRBV29-1; size: NA; J: TRBJ1-3; D: NA; length: 13; CDR3: CSVGQLSGNTIYF; DNA: TGCAGCGTTGGACAGCTCTCTGGAAACACCATATATTTT
V: TRBV29-1; size: few; J: TRBJ2-1; D: NA; length: 11; CDR3: CSAGRGIEQFF; DNA: TGCAGCGCCGGAAGGGGAATTGAGCAGTTCTTC
V: TRBV5-4; size: NA; J: TRBJ2-2; D: NA; length: 12; CDR3: CASSLSTGELFF; DNA: TGTGCCAGCAGCTTGAGCACCGGGGAGCTGTTTTTT
V: TRBV5-1; size: NA; J: TRBJ2-5; D: NA; length: 14; CDR3: CASSFPAVQETQYF; DNA: TGCGCCAGCAGCTTCCCAGCGGTCCAAGAGACCCAGTACTTC
V: TRBV7-9; size: few; J: TRBJ2-5; D: NA; length: 11; CDR3: CASSFLETQYF; DNA: TGTGCCAGCAGCTTTCTAGAGACCCAGTACTTC
V: TRBV6-6; size: few; J: TRBJ2-5; D: TRBD2; length: 16; CDR3: CASSYGLAGSQETQYF; DNA: TGTGCCAGCAGTTACGGACTAGCGGGGTCACAAGAGACCCAGTACTTC